These 21 T cell receptor beta chains were all obtained from the same sample, sequenced in a study of blood T cells in healthy people across ages. The second PCR ran about 6 to 12 cycles with a sample-barcoded 5' primer and J-beta primers. TCRdb processed the 5' RACE reads anew with MiXCR; each CDR3 protein has one entry. The sample includes over 550,000 distinct CDR3 sequences, about 28% of them seen just once. Material for sequencing was blood. These receptors were obtained from a woman older than 75 in good health.

As for this clonotype: A much bigger clone sits one base away, suggesting this may be a read error. The chain links TRBV5-6 to TRBJ2-1; D possibly corresponds to TRBD2 (6 bases). The J call may be faulty, since TRBJ2-7 better matches the DNA end. This CDR3 has 16 residues. In germline, CDR1 is SGHDT, CDR2 YYEEEE. The CDR3 nucleotides are TGTGCCAGCAGCTTGGAACTAGCTAGGTCCTACAATGAGCAGTACTTC. Its translation is CASSLELARSYNEQYF.

The V gene is TRBV5-1, the J gene TRBJ2-2, with a tentative D call TRBD1 (6 bases). CDR3 length equals 16 residues. Looked up from germline, CDR1 is SGHRS and CDR2 is YFSETQ. V was trimmed by 4 bases and J by 5 bases, leaving 18 bases between them. CDR3 residues: CASSHWLTGRTGELFF. As DNA, the CDR3 is TGCGCCAGCAGCCACTGGCTGACAGGACGGACCGGGGAGCTGTTTTTT.

This clonotype was seen a handful of times. A much bigger clone sits one base away, suggesting this may be a read error. Since no conserved phenylalanine or tryptophan closes the CDR3, a read error is the likely cause. The gene calls are TRBV12-3 or TRBV12-4 and TRBJ2-4; D not resolved. This CDR3 comprises 14 residues. The ends were cut back, 6 bases at V and 0 bases at J, with 9 bases in the middle. CDR3: CASSQTEAKNIQYC. The CDR3 coding sequence is TGTGCCAGCAGCCAAACTGAAGCCAAAAACATTCAGTACTGC.

This clonotype was counted many times. V is TRBV20-1 and J is TRBJ1-5; D remains unclear. This CDR3 has 12 residues. In germline, CDR1 is DFQATT, CDR2 SNEGSKA (reference sequence). The V end was cut by 0 bases, the J end by 3 bases, with 3 bases between. The CDR3 DNA follows: TGCAGTGCTAGAGAACCCAATCAGCCCCAGCATTTT. As protein: CSAREPNQPQHF.

In this sample, this clonotype turned up once. The chain joins TRBV5-1 to TRBJ1-2, with 11 positions matching TRBD1. CDR3 size: 16 residues. V shed 4 bases, J shed 4 bases, and the junction held 9 bases outside the gene matches. Per germline, CDR1 SGHRS and CDR2 YFSETQ. The CDR3 region has the DNA TGCGCCAGCAGCCCGGACAGGGGGCGCCCGGGCTATGGCTACACCTTC. This gives the protein CASSPDRGRPGYGYTF.

As for this clonotype: A much larger clone differs from this one at a single base, so this may be a read error. The chain employs TRBV6-6 and TRBJ1-4; no clear D gene. There are 15 residues in the CDR3. The germline V gene encodes CDR1 MNHNY and CDR2 SVGAGI (reference sequence). This CDR3 reads CASSPVSRANGKLFF. As DNA, the CDR3 is TGTGCCAGCAGTCCAGTTTCCCGGGCGAATGGAAAACTGTTTTTT.

This chain links TRBV29-1 with TRBJ2-7; weak D call: TRBD1 (6 bases). This CDR3 is built from 12 residues. Trimming took 7 bases from V and 2 from J, leaving 12 bases between them. Germline CDR1 reads SQVTM; CDR2 reads ANQGSEA. DNA for the CDR3: TGCAGCGCTGGACAGAACCCCTACGAGCAGTACTTC. Its translation: CSAGQNPYEQYF.

This chain links TRBV9 with TRBJ1-1; D remains ambiguous. Germline assignment: CDR1 SGDLS and CDR2 YYNGEE. The V end lost 0 bases, the J end lost 8 bases, and 8 bases lay between the germline ends. CDR3 length: 12 amino acids. DNA of the CDR3: TGTGCCAGCAGCGTAGGAATGGGCGAAGCTTTCTTT. This gives the protein CASSVGMGEAFF. Looking up the rest from reference TRBV9 and TRBJ1-1 gives the full variable domain: DSGVTQTPKHLITATGQRVTLRCSPRSGDLSVYWYQQSLDQGLQFLIQYYNGEERAKGNILERFSAQQFPDLHSELNLSSLELGDSALYFCASSVGMGEAFFGQGTRLTVV.

In this sample, this clonotype turned up many times. The rearrangement uses TRBV7-2 and TRBJ2-1; D is unclear. Germline CDR1 reads SGHTA; CDR2 reads FQGNSA. V dropped 5 bases and J dropped 6 bases, with 11 bases sitting between them. The CDR3 sequence is 13 residues long. The CDR3 spells CASSLINGNEQFF. The CDR3 coding sequence is TGTGCCAGCAGCCTCATAAATGGCAATGAGCAGTTCTTC.

This clonotype came up a few times. The chain has TRBV5-5 and TRBJ1-6; D gene uncertain. The CDR3 consists of 16 residues. CDR1 is SGHKS, CDR2 YYEKEE, per germline (reference sequence). The V and J ends lost 2 bases and 7 bases respectively, with 16 bases between them. CDR3 coding DNA: TGTGCCAGCAGCTTACGAGGACCTGAACGAAATTCACCCCTCCACTTT. Its protein product is CASSLRGPERNSPLHF.

In its sample, this clonotype was seen many times. The rearrangement uses TRBV6-1 and TRBJ2-7, with a possible D match to TRBD2 (6 bases). The CDR3 is 14 residues long. Germline lookup yields CDR1 MNHNS and CDR2 SASEGT. V was trimmed by 9 bases and J by 7 bases, leaving 22 bases between them. The DNA of the CDR3 is TGTGCCAGTGTAAACGGGGGTTCCATGTATGAGCAGTACTTC. Its translation is CASVNGGSMYEQYF.

This clonotype was seen more than once but under ten times. A much larger clonotype is one base distant, so this may be a read error. The chain combines TRBV6-5 with TRBJ2-7; D perhaps matches TRBD1 (6 bases). The germline CDR1 and CDR2 sequences are MNHEY and SVGAGI. V dropped 0 bases and J dropped 7 bases, with 13 bases sitting between them. This CDR3 contains 14 residues. In DNA form, the CDR3 reads TGTGCCAGCAGTTACTCGGGACAAATCAATGAGCAGTACTTC. As protein: CASSYSGQINEQYF.

As concerns this clonotype: This may be a read error: a much more frequent sequence differs by one nucleotide. V usage is TRBV6-6 and J usage is TRBJ2-7; TRBD1 matches 9 bases. Trimming took 6 bases from V and 7 from J; bases not matched to a gene: 13. This CDR3 is 15 amino acids long. Germline values: CDR1 MNHNY, CDR2 SVGAGI (reference sequence). CDR3 nucleotide sequence: TGTGCCAGCAGCCGAGGGACAGGGAGGCGGGATGAGCAGTACTTC. The encoded protein is CASSRGTGRRDEQYF.

This clonotype was recorded many times. The chain uses TRBV5-1 and TRBJ2-1; D might be TRBD2 (6 bases). The CDR3 contains 15 residues. Germline V gene data show CDR1 as SGHRS and CDR2 as YFSETQ. The ends were cut back, 1 base at V and 3 bases at J, with 11 bases in the middle. The CDR3: CASSLLAGLYNEQFF. As DNA, the CDR3 is TGCGCCAGCAGCTTGTTGGCGGGGCTCTACAATGAGCAGTTCTTC.

This chain uses TRBV20-1 with TRBJ1-1; tentative D call: TRBD1 (5 bases). This CDR3 has 13 residues. The V and J ends lost 6 bases and 3 bases respectively, with 14 bases between them. Germline V gene sequence: CDR1 DFQATT, CDR2 SNEGSKA (reference sequence). CDR3 DNA sequence: TGCAGTGCCCCTGGTCTAGGGGACACTGAAGCTTTCTTT. As protein: CSAPGLGDTEAFF.

J is TRBJ1-1 and V is TRBV5-1, with 9 positions matching TRBD1. The V segment lost 3 bases and the J segment 5 bases; nucleotides outside the gene matches: 2. This CDR3 is built from 13 residues. The germline gives CDR1 SGHRS, CDR2 YFSETQ. DNA of the CDR3: TGCGCCAGCAGCTGGGACAGGGAAACTGAAGCTTTCTTT. Translating it yields CASSWDRETEAFF.

This clonotype was found many times. The V and J genes are TRBV7-9 and TRBJ2-7, with 9 bases aligning to TRBD1. This CDR3 is built from 14 residues. Germline V CDR1 and CDR2: SEHNR, FQNEAQ (reference sequence). J gave up 7 bases and V 8 bases, and 12 bases lay outside the gene matches. The CDR3 sequence is CASRLGTGQGEQYF. Written as DNA, the CDR3 is TGTGCCAGCCGCCTCGGGACAGGGCAAGGGGAGCAGTACTTC. The entire variable domain, with the rest obtained from reference TRBV7-9 and TRBJ2-7, is as follows: DTGVSQNPRHKITKRGQNVTFRCDPISEHNRLYWYRQTLGQGPEFLTYFQNEAQLEKSRLLSDRFSAERPKGSFSTLEIQRTEQGDSAMYLCASRLGTGQGEQYFGPGTRLTVT.

This clonotype was picked up many times. The genes are TRBV11-2 and TRBJ2-7; tentatively, D is TRBD1 (6 bases). CDR3 length: 15 amino acids. Trimming removed 0 bases at V and 7 bases at J, with 16 bases between. CDR1 and CDR2 from the germline V gene are SGHAT and FQNNGV. The DNA for the CDR3 is TGTGCCAGCAGCTTAGATCAGGGGAGCTTTCGGGAGCAGTACTTC. Its translation is CASSLDQGSFREQYF.

The sample holds many counts of this clonotype. The chain has TRBV5-1 and TRBJ2-7; D uncertain. The ends were cut back, 1 base at V and 2 bases at J, with 10 bases in the middle. Germline-derived CDR1 and CDR2 are SGHRS and YFSETQ. The CDR3 contains 14 residues. CDR3 nucleotides: TGCGCCAGCAGCTTGCGTGACTCACCCTACGAGCAGTACTTC. It encodes CASSLRDSPYEQYF.

J is TRBJ2-1 and V is TRBV6-5; 14 nucleotides agree with TRBD2. The V and J ends lost 3 bases and 2 bases, in that order; junction bases with no gene match: 9. The CDR3 sequence is 19 residues long. The germline V gene encodes CDR1 MNHEY and CDR2 SVGAGI. The CDR3 nucleotides are TGTGCCAGCAGTTATTGGAGCGGGACTAGCGGGAGCCCCTACAATGAGCAGTTCTTC. Amino acid sequence: CASSYWSGTSGSPYNEQFF.

Details on this clonotype: Just one base apart from a much larger clone, this may be a read error. The CDR3 loop reads CASSLSRETEAFF. CDR3 coding DNA: TGCGCCAGCAGCCTCAGCCGCGAAACTGAAGCTTTCTTT. This chain connects TRBV4-3 to TRBJ1-1; D not resolved. V lost 4 bases and J 5 bases, leaving 11 bases between the germline ends. The CDR3 loop spans 13 amino acids. Germline CDR1 and CDR2: LGHNA and YSLEER.